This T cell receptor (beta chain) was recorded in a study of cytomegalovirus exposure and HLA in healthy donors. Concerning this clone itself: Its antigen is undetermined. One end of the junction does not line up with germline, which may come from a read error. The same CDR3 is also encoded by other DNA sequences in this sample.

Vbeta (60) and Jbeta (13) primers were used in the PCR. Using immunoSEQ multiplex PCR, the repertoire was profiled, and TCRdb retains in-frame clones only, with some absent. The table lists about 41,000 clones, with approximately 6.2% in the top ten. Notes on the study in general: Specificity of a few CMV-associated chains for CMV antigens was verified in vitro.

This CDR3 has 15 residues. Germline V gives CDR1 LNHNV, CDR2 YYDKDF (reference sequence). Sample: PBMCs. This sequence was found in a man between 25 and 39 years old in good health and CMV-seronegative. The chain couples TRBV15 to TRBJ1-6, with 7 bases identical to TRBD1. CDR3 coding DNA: TGTGCCACCAGCAGGGCACAGGGGCGCGGGGGGCCCCTACACTTT. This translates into CATSRAQGRGGPLHF.